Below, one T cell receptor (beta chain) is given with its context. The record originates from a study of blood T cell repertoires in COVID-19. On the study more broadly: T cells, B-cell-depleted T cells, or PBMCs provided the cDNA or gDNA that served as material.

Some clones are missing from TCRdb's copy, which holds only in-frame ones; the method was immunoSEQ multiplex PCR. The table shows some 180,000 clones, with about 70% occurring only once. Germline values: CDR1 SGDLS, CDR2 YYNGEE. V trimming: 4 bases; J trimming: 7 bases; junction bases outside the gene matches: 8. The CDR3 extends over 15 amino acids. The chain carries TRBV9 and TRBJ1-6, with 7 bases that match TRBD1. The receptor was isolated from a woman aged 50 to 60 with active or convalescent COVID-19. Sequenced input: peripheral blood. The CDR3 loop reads CASSSTGTENSPLHF. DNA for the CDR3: TGTGCCAGCAGCAGTACCGGGACAGAGAATTCACCCCTCCACTTT.